A selection of T cell receptor beta chains follows, all from one sample in a study of shared clonotypes between healthy human individuals. Profiled with immunoSEQ multiplex PCR; TCRdb holds only in-frame clones, not every one. The sample contains about a million clones, about 76% of which appear only once. Input material: memory CD4+ T cells sorted from blood. These receptors originate from a man younger than 35 in good health. CDR3s include the opening cysteine and the closing phenylalanine or tryptophan. The order of the fields is clone size, J gene, V gene, CDR3 protein. Clone size appears in some rows only: once, few, many, or a class for an expanded clone.

clone size: NA
J gene: TRBJ1-6
V gene: TRBV28
CDR3 protein: CASSTPGGSPLHF

clone size: NA
J gene: TRBJ1-1
V gene: TRBV28
CDR3 protein: CASSLHGQGPGEAFF

clone size: NA
J gene: TRBJ2-5
V gene: TRBV6-1
CDR3 protein: CASAPTEETQYF

clone size: NA
J gene: TRBJ2-3
V gene: TRBV25-1
CDR3 protein: CASSLGGGSTDTQYF

clone size: few
J gene: TRBJ1-4
V gene: TRBV5-1
CDR3 protein: CASSLTGQGIGLGEKLFF

clone size: NA
J gene: TRBJ2-7
V gene: TRBV5-4
CDR3 protein: CASSLGGTSFYEQYF

clone size: NA
J gene: TRBJ1-2
V gene: TRBV18
CDR3 protein: CASSTTPGYGYTF

clone size: few
J gene: TRBJ1-1
V gene: TRBV13
CDR3 protein: CASSLNRGTEAFF

clone size: NA
J gene: TRBJ2-5
V gene: TRBV7-6
CDR3 protein: CASSSPAGGKETQYF

clone size: NA
J gene: TRBJ2-1
V gene: TRBV5-1
CDR3 protein: CASSLGDRGNNEQFF

clone size: NA
J gene: TRBJ1-2
V gene: TRBV6-1
CDR3 protein: CASSTGQSGGYGYTF

clone size: NA
J gene: TRBJ2-3
V gene: TRBV5-5
CDR3 protein: CASSQDSSASVRTDTQYF

clone size: NA
J gene: TRBJ1-1
V gene: TRBV6-6
CDR3 protein: CASSYDRLVFF

clone size: NA
J gene: TRBJ2-3
V gene: TRBV6-5
CDR3 protein: CASQADTDTQYF

clone size: NA
J gene: TRBJ1-1
V gene: TRBV7-6
CDR3 protein: CASSLGGRDTEAFF

clone size: NA
J gene: TRBJ1-1
V gene: TRBV18
CDR3 protein: CASSPQDIEAFF

clone size: NA
J gene: TRBJ2-2
V gene: TRBV7-2
CDR3 protein: CASSPMGQNTGELFF

clone size: NA
J gene: TRBJ2-1
V gene: TRBV5-1
CDR3 protein: CASSSGQYNEQFF

clone size: few
J gene: TRBJ1-1
V gene: TRBV2
CDR3 protein: CASRGDRGITEAFF

clone size: NA
J gene: TRBJ2-3
V gene: TRBV7-9
CDR3 protein: CASSDDRPLTDTQYF

clone size: few
J gene: TRBJ1-5
V gene: TRBV7-2
CDR3 protein: CASSPTIRQPQHF

clone size: NA
J gene: TRBJ2-1
V gene: TRBV30
CDR3 protein: CAWSRYEQFF

clone size: NA
J gene: TRBJ2-5
V gene: TRBV30
CDR3 protein: CAWSRGQKETQYF

clone size: NA
J gene: TRBJ2-5
V gene: TRBV5-1
CDR3 protein: CASSSRDPGETQYF

clone size: once
J gene: TRBJ1-3
V gene: TRBV6-1
CDR3 protein: CASSGPRTGTNTIYF

clone size: NA
J gene: TRBJ2-7
V gene: TRBV7-2
CDR3 protein: CASSPPGLAGGLNEQYF

clone size: NA
J gene: TRBJ2-7
V gene: TRBV20-1
CDR3 protein: CSARDRVEQYF

clone size: NA
J gene: TRBJ1-5
V gene: TRBV30
CDR3 protein: CAWSYTKNSNQPQHF

clone size: NA
J gene: TRBJ2-3
V gene: TRBV7-2
CDR3 protein: CASTPPNTDTQYF

clone size: NA
J gene: TRBJ2-3
V gene: TRBV6-1
CDR3 protein: CASSDRGSTDTQYF

clone size: NA
J gene: TRBJ2-1
V gene: TRBV6-5
CDR3 protein: CASSYSGTGLFF

clone size: NA
J gene: TRBJ1-4
V gene: TRBV28
CDR3 protein: CASSTPGRINEKLFF

clone size: NA
J gene: TRBJ1-2
V gene: TRBV30
CDR3 protein: CAWGGQNYGYTF

clone size: once
J gene: TRBJ1-3
V gene: TRBV5-1
CDR3 protein: CASTLSGNSGNTIYF

clone size: few
J gene: TRBJ2-2
V gene: TRBV5-1
CDR3 protein: CASSLLRWDTGELFF

clone size: NA
J gene: TRBJ2-3
V gene: TRBV5-1
CDR3 protein: CASSLSGDHRADTQYF